This T cell receptor beta chain emerged from a study of blood T cell repertoires in COVID-19. The protocol was immunoSEQ multiplex PCR, while the TCRdb copy is restricted to in-frame clones and leaves out a portion. The table lists about 50,000 clones, approximately 84% of them singletons. Germline lookup yields CDR1 MNHEY and CDR2 SMNVEV (reference sequence). The CDR3 is 14 residues long. Trimming removed 6 bases from V and 1 base from J, with 12 bases in between. Sequenced: peripheral blood. The chain recombines TRBV27 with TRBJ1-1; the D gene is possibly TRBD1 (5 bases). The clonotype originates from a man in his sixties with acute or convalescent COVID-19. Here the CDR3 reads CASSSLGQNTEAFF. As DNA, the CDR3 is TGTGCCAGCAGCTCCTTGGGGCAGAACACTGAAGCTTTCTTT.